The 25 T cell receptor beta chains listed next were all sequenced from one sample in a study of blood T cells in healthy people across ages. Combining a sample-barcoded 5' primer with a J-beta primer mix, a second PCR ran for roughly 7 to 11 cycles. Each CDR3 protein gets one entry after TCRdb re-called the 5' RACE reads with MiXCR. The sample yields under 2,000,000 distinct CDR3 sequences, around half seen once. The sequencing input was blood. The receptors derive from a woman in her thirties or forties in good health.

In its sample, this clonotype was seen once. The genes are TRBV2 and TRBJ1-5; 10 positions match TRBD1. Germline V gene sequence: CDR1 SNHLY, CDR2 FYNNEI. With V trimmed by 7 bases and J by 4 bases, 7 bases remained unmatched. The CDR3 runs to 15 residues. In DNA, the CDR3 is TGTGCCAGCAACAGACAGGGGGCTCAGAATCAGCCCCAGCATTTT. Amino acids: CASNRQGAQNQPQHF.

The chain employs TRBV10-1 and TRBJ2-3; 8 bases line up with TRBD2. The CDR3 totals 17 residues. Germline CDR1 and CDR2: WNHNN and SYGVQD (reference sequence). J lost 6 bases, V lost 0 bases, and 11 bases had no gene match. The CDR3 DNA reads TGCGCCAGCAGTGAGTCGATAGCGGGACCCCTGGGCGATACGCAGTATTTT. This sequence encodes CASSESIAGPLGDTQYF.

The chain uses TRBV7-2 and TRBJ2-7; 8 nucleotides line up with TRBD2. The V and J ends lost 7 bases and 2 bases, in that order; junction bases with no gene match: 10. This CDR3 contains 15 residues. Germline assignment: CDR1 SGHTA and CDR2 FQGNSA. This chain's CDR3 is CASTFSGLGAYEQYF. CDR3 DNA sequence: TGTGCCAGCACCTTTTCGGGACTAGGAGCCTACGAGCAGTACTTC. Based on the CDR3 plus reference TRBV7-2 and TRBJ2-7, the full variable domain is GAGVSQSPSNKVTEKGKDVELRCDPISGHTALYWYRQSLGQGLEFLIYFQGNSAPDKSGLPSDRFSAERTGGSVSTLTIQRTQQEDSAVYLCASTFSGLGAYEQYFGPGTRLTVT.

As for this clonotype: A much larger clone is a single base away; this may be a read error. The J gene is TRBJ2-7, the V gene TRBV7-2; 10 bases agree with TRBD2. Germline CDR1 is SGHTA and CDR2 is FQGNSA. CDR3 length: 15 residues. Trimming cost V 4 bases and J 4 bases; bases outside gene matches: 7. This CDR3 reads CASSSPSGGLYEQYF. The CDR3 DNA reads as TGTGCCAGCAGCTCTCCTAGCGGGGGTCTTTACGAGCAGTACTTC.

This chain links TRBV6-6 with TRBJ1-5; D is unclear. CDR1 and CDR2 (germline): MNHNY, SVGAGI (reference sequence). There are 16 residues in the CDR3. V was trimmed by 2 bases and J by 1 base, leaving 12 bases between them. The CDR3 is CASSYGITGSNQPQHF. The CDR3 region has the DNA TGTGCCAGCAGTTACGGGATCACGGGGAGCAATCAGCCCCAGCATTTT.

CDR3 sequence reads: CASSFPGQGFAQYF. CDR3 sequence (DNA): TGTGCCAGCAGCTTCCCGGGACAGGGGTTTGCGCAGTACTTC. The chain couples TRBV7-8 to TRBJ2-7, with 10 bases matching TRBD1. Germline CDR1 reads SGHVS; CDR2 reads FQNEAQ. The CDR3 consists of 14 residues. V lost 3 bases, J lost 9 bases, and 8 bases stayed unmatched.

This rearrangement joins TRBV25-1 to TRBJ1-1; the match to TRBD1 covers 11 bases. The CDR3 runs to 18 residues. Germline CDR1 MGHDK, CDR2 SYGVNS. Unmatched junction bases numbered 14, after V lost 2 bases and J lost 6 bases. DNA for the CDR3: TGTGCCAGCAGTGAAGTCGGGGACAGGGGGAACGGGTACGCTGAAGCTTTCTTT. Translated, it gives CASSEVGDRGNGYAEAFF.

This chain joins TRBV6-2 or TRBV6-3 and TRBJ1-1; D uncertain. The CDR3 has 15 amino acids. V dropped 6 bases and J dropped 1 base, with 15 bases sitting between them. CDR1 is MNHEY, CDR2 SVGEGT, per germline. This CDR3 reads CASRTHGKPNTEAFF. The CDR3 bases are TGTGCCAGCAGGACCCATGGGAAACCGAACACTGAAGCTTTCTTT.

Only a few counts were recorded for this clonotype. The chain recombines TRBV4-1 with TRBJ2-5; TRBD1 might be the D (6 bases). The ends were cut back, 1 base at V and 1 base at J, with 10 bases in the middle. Germline values: CDR1 MGHRA, CDR2 YSYEKL. The CDR3 runs 15 residues. This CDR3 is CASSQAQGSQETQYF. The CDR3 DNA reads as TGCGCCAGCAGCCAAGCTCAGGGGTCCCAAGAGACCCAGTACTTC.

This chain links TRBV5-1 with TRBJ2-1; unclear D gene. This CDR3 is 14 amino acids long. Between the trimmed V and J ends, which lost 3 bases and 5 bases, there was a span of 12 bases. Germline V gene sequence: CDR1 SGHRS, CDR2 YFSETQ. DNA of the CDR3: TGCGCCAGCAGCTCAGCCCAAATCCACAATGAGCAGTTCTTC. It codes for CASSSAQIHNEQFF. Variable domain in full (rest from reference TRBV5-1 and TRBJ2-1): KAGVTQTPRYLIKTRGQQVTLSCSPISGHRSVSWYQQTPGQGLQFLFEYFSETQRNKGNFPGRFSGRQFSNSRSEMNVSTLELGDSALYLCASSSAQIHNEQFFGPGTRLTVL.

This rearrangement joins TRBV20-1 to TRBJ1-5; 7 positions agree with TRBD1. Germline assignment: CDR1 DFQATT and CDR2 SNEGSKA (reference sequence). CDR3 length equals 16 residues. The junction had 12 bases not matched to a gene; V was cut back by 1 base and J by 6 bases. CDR3 nucleotide sequence: TGCAGTGCTAGAGTTACAGGGGTCGGCATAAGTCAGCCCCAGCATTTT. This gives the protein CSARVTGVGISQPQHF.

The J gene is TRBJ1-2, the V gene TRBV20-1; TRBD1 might be the D (6 bases). Trimming took 3 bases from V and 4 from J, leaving 15 bases between them. The CDR3 extends over 14 amino acids. The V gene's germline CDR1 is DFQATT and CDR2 SNEGSKA (reference sequence). The CDR3 nucleotides read TGCAGTGCTAGGGCAGGGGCCATTGGCTATGGCTACACCTTC. Translating gives CSARAGAIGYGYTF.

This clonotype was seen more than once but under ten times. The chain recombines TRBV11-1 with TRBJ2-2; D uncertain. V lost 0 bases and J lost 6, with 11 bases in between. This CDR3 contains 15 residues. Germline CDR1 reads SGHAT; CDR2 reads FQDESV (reference sequence). CDR3 loop: CASSLALVASGELFF. The CDR3 coding sequence is TGTGCCAGCAGCTTAGCCCTAGTTGCGTCCGGGGAGCTGTTTTTT.

The rearrangement joins TRBV7-9 to TRBJ2-3; no definite D call. Germline lookup yields CDR1 SEHNR and CDR2 FQNEAQ (reference sequence). The CDR3 extends over 13 amino acids. The V gene lost 5 bases and the J gene lost 1 base, with 7 bases spanning the gap. In nucleotides, the CDR3 is TGTGCCAGCAGCGATAGTCGCACAGATACGCAGTATTTT. Its protein product is CASSDSRTDTQYF.

V usage is TRBV15 and J usage is TRBJ2-7, with 8 bases aligning to TRBD1. V was pared by 3 bases and J by 1 base, with 2 bases of the junction left unmatched. CDR1 LNHNV and CDR2 YYDKDF come from the germline V gene (reference sequence). The CDR3 extends over 14 amino acids. The CDR3 loop is CATSSNRGSYEQYF. In nucleotides, the CDR3 is TGTGCCACCAGCAGCAACAGGGGGTCCTACGAGCAGTACTTC. Based on the CDR3 plus reference TRBV15 and TRBJ2-7, the full variable domain is DAMVIQNPRYQVTQFGKPVTLSCSQTLNHNVMYWYQQKSSQAPKLLFHYYDKDFNNEADTPDNFQSRRPNTSFCFLDIRSPGLGDTAMYLCATSSNRGSYEQYFGPGTRLTVT.

This clonotype was recorded only once. This chain uses TRBV4-2 with TRBJ2-3, with 12 bases lining up with TRBD2. The V and J ends lost 0 bases and 2 bases, in that order; junction bases with no gene match: 6. Germline V gene lookup returns CDR1 LGHNA and CDR2 YNFKEQ. This CDR3 region has 18 residues. The CDR3 DNA follows: TGTGCCAGCAGCCAAGATCAGGCTAGCGGGGGGGTCACAGATACGCAGTATTTT. Encoded protein: CASSQDQASGGVTDTQYF.

This clonotype was counted only a few times. CDR3 residues: CASSLPRVPKKPADTQYF. The CDR3 region has the DNA TGTGCCAGCAGCTTACCGAGAGTCCCTAAGAAACCGGCAGATACGCAGTATTTT. The rearrangement uses TRBV7-9 and TRBJ2-3; the D is unclear. Germline CDR1 reads SEHNR; CDR2 reads FQNEAQ (reference sequence). The V end lost 2 bases, the J end lost 4 bases, and 22 bases lay between the germline ends. The CDR3 has 18 residues. Full variable domain (rest looked up from reference TRBV7-9 and TRBJ2-3): DTGVSQNPRHKITKRGQNVTFRCDPISEHNRLYWYRQTLGQGPEFLTYFQNEAQLEKSRLLSDRFSAERPKGSFSTLEIQRTEQGDSAMYLCASSLPRVPKKPADTQYFGPGTRLTVL.

There are a few counts of this clonotype. CDR3 sequence reads: CASRSGRVSNEQFF. The CDR3 nucleotides are TGTGCCAGCAGATCGGGGCGGGTATCCAATGAGCAGTTCTTC. The chain is built from TRBV6-5 and TRBJ2-1, with D perhaps given as TRBD1 or TRBD2 (5 bases each). The V end lost 6 bases, the J end lost 6 bases, and 15 bases lay between the germline ends. The germline CDR1 and CDR2 sequences are MNHEY and SVGAGI. The CDR3 is made up of 14 amino acids.

V is TRBV20-1 and J is TRBJ2-3; 9 bases align to TRBD2. The CDR3 totals 17 residues. CDR1 and CDR2 (germline): DFQATT, SNEGSKA (reference sequence). Trimming cost V 0 bases and J 4 bases; bases outside gene matches: 11. CDR3 protein: CSARDVALAGFSDTQYF. Written as DNA, the CDR3 is TGCAGTGCTAGAGATGTGGCACTAGCGGGTTTTTCAGATACGCAGTATTTT.

The chain is built from TRBV29-1 and TRBJ2-5, with D uncertain. The CDR3 is 12 amino acids. Germline V lookup: CDR1 SQVTM, CDR2 ANQGSEA. The V end lost 2 bases, the J end lost 11 bases, and 15 bases lay between the germline ends. Here the CDR3 reads CSVEPGYNEQYF. CDR3 bases: TGCAGCGTTGAACCGGGCTACAATGAGCAGTACTTC.

This clonotype was seen only once. The genes are TRBV18 and TRBJ1-6; no clear D. The CDR3 has 15 residues. Trimming took off 2 bases at V and 6 bases at J, with 11 bases between the two ends. Looked up from germline, CDR1 is KGHSH and CDR2 is LQKENI. The CDR3: CASSPSGRTNSPLHF. The DNA of the CDR3 is TGTGCCAGCTCACCATCCGGTAGAACTAATTCACCCCTCCACTTT.

This clonotype was counted between two and nine times. The chain recombines TRBV21-1 with TRBJ2-7; the tabulated D call, TRBD2, remains unverified against the DNA. TRBV21-1 is classified as a pseudogene. CDR3 length equals 14 residues. The CDR3 nucleotides read TGTGCCACCCTCCGGACTAGCGGGGGGCCTACGACGTACTTC. Encoded protein: CATLRTSGGPTTYF.

The chain uses TRBV4-2 and TRBJ2-3; 8 nucleotides agree with TRBD2. This CDR3 is 17 amino acids long. Trimming at V came to 0 bases and at J to 6 bases, leaving 11 bases not matched to a gene. Germline CDR1 reads LGHNA; CDR2 reads YNFKEQ. CDR3 nucleotide sequence: TGTGCCAGCAGCCAAGAGTTGGCGGGGGGCCGCGGCGATACGCAGTATTTT. This codes for CASSQELAGGRGDTQYF.

The chain uses TRBV7-9 and TRBJ2-3; 7 nucleotides align to TRBD1. This CDR3 is built from 14 residues. V gave up 4 bases and J gave up 9 bases; unmatched junction bases: 10. CDR1 is SEHNR, CDR2 FQNEAQ, per germline (reference sequence). CDR3 in amino acids: CASSSGTATSTQYF. The DNA of the CDR3 is TGTGCCAGCAGCTCGGGGACAGCAACTTCAACGCAGTATTTT.

This clonotype showed up just a few times. The V call is TRBV28, the J call TRBJ2-7; no clear D. V dropped 4 bases and J dropped 5 bases, with 6 bases sitting between them. Germline V CDR1 and CDR2: MDHEN, SYDVKM. The CDR3 has 11 residues. In DNA form, the CDR3 reads TGTGCCAGCAGTTCCACCCACGAGCAGTACTTC. This gives the protein CASSSTHEQYF.